Listed here is a single T cell receptor beta chain. Its target antigen remains unknown. Base qualities were left out, and no much larger clone turns up one base away. The immunoSEQ Assay was used to sequence TCR beta CDR3 regions from DNA. The authors processed their data as follows. T cell density was computed as TCR beta template counts normalized to usable DNA estimated by amplifying housekeeping genes. Richness was estimated with the preseqR package, extrapolating to 400,000 templates for PBMC samples and 120,000 templates for tissue samples. Clonality was defined as one minus Pielou's evenness. To identify tissue-enriched TCRs, differential abundance testing was run on productive amino-acid clonotypes with a minimum total count of 5 and an alpha of 0.1. Repertoire overlap between compartments was quantified with the Jaccard Index and Morisita Overlap Index. GLIPH grouped TCR beta CDR3s together with public tetramer-defined viral CDR3s, and a viral motif had to include at least three viral sequences and also show V-gene enrichment. Drawn from immuneACCESS, this table holds only the in-frame rearrangements with V and J called that TCRdb kept. Clones are partly lost; checked studies trace under half to an unresolved V gene and leave the rest unexplained. Clone size and the V and J calls come from that table; the DNA yielded D and trimming. This sample holds around 64,000 clones; roughly 80% were observed only once. The ten largest clones add up to around 4.7% of the sample.

This specimen belongs to a study of T cells in localized non-small cell lung cancer (dated by TCRdb to the early 2020s). Regarding the study in general: Comparing tumors with uninvolved tumor-adjacent lungs, the study looked at the T cell repertoires of fewer than 250 patients with early-stage NSCLC. A mean age of 66.3 years was recorded for the NSCLC patients, of whom around 140 were male and 85 to 110 were female. The cohort comprised roughly 240 treatment-naïve NSCLC patients with resected, localized lung tumors. Summary of the overall study and its limitations: Because of the exploratory design, TCR variables were selected using unadjusted p-values without false-discovery rate correction. Uninvolved tumor-adjacent lung showed the highest T cell clonality, higher than tumor, which suggests more focused antigenic responses in the uninvolved tumor-adjacent lung. Higher blood T cell density associated with longer overall survival, while higher adjacent-lung clonality associated with shorter survival. Multi-region tumor sequencing was not performed, so intratumor heterogeneity could not be excluded. A median of approximately 50 of the top 100 tumor clones turned up in the paired uninvolved adjacent lung, and 25 to 30 of those clones also ranked among the top 100 of that same adjacent lung.

At diagnosis, tumor, uninvolved tumor-adjacent lung and peripheral blood were collected and then preserved as a mix of FFPE and fresh-frozen material. Blood samples were analyzed as peripheral blood mononuclear cells for TCR repertoire profiling. V is shortened by 2 bases, J by 0 bases, and the region joining them spans 9 bases. Taken from the germline V gene, the CDR1 and CDR2 loops are SGHRS and YFSETQ. From cysteine to phenylalanine, the CDR3 is 15 amino acids long. Solely the CDR3 DNA is kept, with 45 bases framed from the first base. The origin of this receptor is a man aged 40 to 70 with stage II lung adenocarcinoma. The sequenced sample was PBMCs, obtained before any cancer treatment. The chain couples TRBV5-1 to TRBJ2-1; a confident D gene designation cannot be given. Here the CDR3 is given as CASSLFGDSYNEQFF. The nucleotide sequence reads TGCGCCAGCAGCTTATTTGGGGACTCCTACAATGAGCAGTTCTTC.